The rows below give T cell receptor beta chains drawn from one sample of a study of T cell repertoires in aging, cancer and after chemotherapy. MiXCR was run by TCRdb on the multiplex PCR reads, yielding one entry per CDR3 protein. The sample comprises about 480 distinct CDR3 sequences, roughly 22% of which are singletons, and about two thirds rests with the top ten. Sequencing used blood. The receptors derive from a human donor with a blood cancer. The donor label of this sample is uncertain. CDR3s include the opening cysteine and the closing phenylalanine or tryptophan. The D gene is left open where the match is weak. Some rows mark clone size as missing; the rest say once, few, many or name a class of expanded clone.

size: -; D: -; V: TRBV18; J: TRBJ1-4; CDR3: CASSLQGRANEKLFF; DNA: TGTGCCAGCTCACTTCAGGGGCGGGCGAATGAAAAACTGTTTTTT
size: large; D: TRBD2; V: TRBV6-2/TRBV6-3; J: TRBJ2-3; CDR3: CASTDGDGGTDTQYF; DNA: TGTGCCAGCACCGATGGGGACGGGGGGACAGATACGCAGTATTTT
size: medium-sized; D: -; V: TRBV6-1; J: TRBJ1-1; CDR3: CASSDRAPTEAFF; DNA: TGTGCCAGCAGTGACAGGGCCCCCACTGAAGCTTTCTTT
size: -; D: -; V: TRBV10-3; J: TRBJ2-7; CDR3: CATGDGGTTIPYEQYF; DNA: TGTGCCACCGGGGACGGCGGGACAACCATTCCCTACGAGCAGTACTTC
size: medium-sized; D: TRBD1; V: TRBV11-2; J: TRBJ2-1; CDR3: CASSFTGVGTYNEQFF; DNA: TGTGCCAGCAGCTTCACAGGGGTGGGGACCTACAATGAGCAGTTCTTC
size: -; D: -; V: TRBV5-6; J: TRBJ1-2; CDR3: CASSSPYPTGRGYTF; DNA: TGTGCCAGCAGCTCCCCGTATCCAACAGGGCGAGGCTACACCTTC
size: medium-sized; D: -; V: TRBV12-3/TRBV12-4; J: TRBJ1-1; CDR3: CASRRGEGTEAFF; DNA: TGTGCCAGCAGGAGAGGGGAGGGCACTGAAGCTTTCTTT
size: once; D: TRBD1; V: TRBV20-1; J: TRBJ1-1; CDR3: CSARPAKGARTEAFF; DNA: TGCAGTGCTAGACCCGCAAAGGGGGCGCGCACTGAAGCTTTCTTT
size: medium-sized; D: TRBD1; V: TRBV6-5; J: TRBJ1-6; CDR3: CASSRMSNRGKESPLHF; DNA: TGTGCCAGCAGCCGGATGAGTAACAGGGGCAAAGAGTCACCCCTCCACTTT
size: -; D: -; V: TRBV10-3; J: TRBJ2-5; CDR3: CAIRMAHQETQYF; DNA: TGTGCCATCAGGATGGCTCATCAAGAGACCCAGTACTTC
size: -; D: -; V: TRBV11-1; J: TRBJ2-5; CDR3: CASSPYLSQETQYF; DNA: TGTGCCAGCAGCCCCTACTTGTCCCAAGAGACCCAGTACTTC
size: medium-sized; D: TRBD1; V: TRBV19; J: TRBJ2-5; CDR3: CASSRDRAGETQYF; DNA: TGTGCCAGTAGTCGGGACAGGGCAGGGGAGACCCAGTACTTC
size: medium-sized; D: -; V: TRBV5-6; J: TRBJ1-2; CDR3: CASSSVRDPGGYTF; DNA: TGTGCCAGCAGCTCGGTCCGGGACCCAGGGGGCTACACCTTC
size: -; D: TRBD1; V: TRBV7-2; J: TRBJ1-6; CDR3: CASSLTSGQAKTPLHF; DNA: TGTGCCAGCAGCCTAACGTCCGGACAGGCAAAGACACCCCTCCACTTT
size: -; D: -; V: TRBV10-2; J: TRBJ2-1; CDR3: CASSRTAYNEQFF; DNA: TGCGCCAGCAGTCGGACAGCTTACAATGAGCAGTTCTTC
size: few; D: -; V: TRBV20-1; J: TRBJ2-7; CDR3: CSATAPGTAIYEQYF; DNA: TGCAGTGCCACCGCTCCCGGGACCGCTATATACGAGCAGTACTTC
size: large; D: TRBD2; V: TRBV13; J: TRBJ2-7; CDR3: CASSRNAAGRSHEQYF; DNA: TGTGCCAGCAGCCGCAACGCAGCGGGGCGTTCCCACGAGCAGTACTTC
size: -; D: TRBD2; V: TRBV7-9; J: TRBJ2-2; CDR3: CASSSLTSGTNTGELFF; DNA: TGTGCCAGCAGTTCCCTGACTAGCGGGACGAACACCGGGGAGCTGTTTTTT
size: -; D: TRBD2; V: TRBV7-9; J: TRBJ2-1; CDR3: CASSLFLAGGNEQFF; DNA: TGTGCCAGCAGCTTATTTCTAGCGGGAGGTAATGAGCAGTTCTTC
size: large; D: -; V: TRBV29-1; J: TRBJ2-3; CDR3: CSVAGTRSTDTQYF; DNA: TGCAGCGTCGCCGGGACACGTAGCACAGATACGCAGTATTTT
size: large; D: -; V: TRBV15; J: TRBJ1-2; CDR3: CATSSGQRDGYTF; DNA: TGTGCCACCAGCAGTGGGCAGAGAGATGGCTACACCTTC
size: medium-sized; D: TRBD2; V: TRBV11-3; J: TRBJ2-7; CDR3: CASSLESGSTYEQYF; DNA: TGTGCCAGCAGCTTAGAAAGCGGGAGTACCTACGAGCAGTACTTC
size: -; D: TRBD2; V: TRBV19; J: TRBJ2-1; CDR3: CASSIGTSGGANEQFF; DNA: TGTGCCAGTAGTATAGGGACTAGCGGGGGGGCTAATGAGCAGTTCTTC
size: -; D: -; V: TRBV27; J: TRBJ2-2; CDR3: CASSFWVGAPGELFF; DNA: TGTGCCAGCAGTTTCTGGGTGGGGGCCCCCGGGGAGCTGTTTTTT
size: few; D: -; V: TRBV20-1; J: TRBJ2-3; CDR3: CSAPVEYTDTQYF; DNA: TGCAGTGCCCCGGTAGAGTACACAGATACGCAGTATTTT
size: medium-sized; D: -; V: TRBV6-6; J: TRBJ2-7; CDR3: CASSWDARGEQYF; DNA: TGTGCCAGCAGTTGGGACGCGCGGGGCGAGCAGTACTTC
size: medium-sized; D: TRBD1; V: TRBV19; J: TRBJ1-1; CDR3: CASSKEQGALTEAFF; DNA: TGTGCCAGTAGTAAAGAACAGGGGGCCCTTACTGAAGCTTTCTTT